This T cell receptor (beta chain) was recovered during a study of blood T cell repertoires in COVID-19. Overall study context: Spain, Italy and the United States supplied samples that represented acute and convalescent COVID-19. Nucleic acid was either cDNA or gDNA, and it came from T cells, B-cell-depleted T cells, or PBMCs.

The CDR3 runs 17 residues. Per germline, CDR1 MNHNS and CDR2 SASEGT. Germline trimming cut 4 bases from V and 2 bases from J; bases unmatched to any gene: 8. Study processing details: Estimation of nucleated cell counts was performed using reference gene primer amplification. Assay used: immunoSEQ multiplex PCR; TCRdb lists only in-frame clones, some missing. The D gene and trimming were derived from the DNA, and the V and J assignments and clone size from that table. The sample includes about 160,000 clones, roughly 84% of them seen just once. The chain uses TRBV6-1 and TRBJ1-4, with TRBD1 identical over 9 bases. The source is a woman aged 55-75 years with acute or convalescent COVID-19. Sequencing used peripheral blood. CDR3 sequence: CASSGGTGSTTNEKLFF. The CDR3 nucleotides are TGTGCCAGCAGTGGGGGGACAGGGAGTACTACTAATGAAAAACTGTTTTTT.